This entry concerns a single T cell receptor beta chain. The antigen is undetermined. Germline assignment: CDR1 MNHNS and CDR2 SASEGT. The CDR3 is 15 residues long. This entry is derived from a study of monozygotic twins with inflammatory bowel disease. The study, taken as a whole, reports: Different T cell subtypes could not be distinguished.

Every single donor had a 2.5 ml blood sample drawn. Whole blood supplied total RNA, and T cells were not sorted. TCRdb reprocessed the 5' RACE reads and stores each CDR3 protein as one record, lacking DNA. This listing includes about 85,000 distinct CDR3 sequences. This chain links TRBV6-1 with TRBJ1-6; there is no DNA to check the TCRdb D call of TRBD1. This TCR derives from a human donor with ulcerative colitis or Crohn's disease, or a healthy co-twin of an affected twin (not recorded which). The source material was blood. CDR3 sequence: CASSELFGGNSPLHF.